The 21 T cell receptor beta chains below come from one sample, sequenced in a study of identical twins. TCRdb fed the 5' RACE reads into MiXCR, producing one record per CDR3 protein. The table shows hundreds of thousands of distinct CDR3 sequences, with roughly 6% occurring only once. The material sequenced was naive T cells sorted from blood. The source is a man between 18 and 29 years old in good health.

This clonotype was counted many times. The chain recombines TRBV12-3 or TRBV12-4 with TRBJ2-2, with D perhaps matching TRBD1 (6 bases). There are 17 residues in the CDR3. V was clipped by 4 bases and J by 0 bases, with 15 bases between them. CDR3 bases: TGTGCCAGCAGTTCCAGATCAAGGGGGTCGAACACCGGGGAGCTGTTTTTT. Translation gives CASSSRSRGSNTGELFF.

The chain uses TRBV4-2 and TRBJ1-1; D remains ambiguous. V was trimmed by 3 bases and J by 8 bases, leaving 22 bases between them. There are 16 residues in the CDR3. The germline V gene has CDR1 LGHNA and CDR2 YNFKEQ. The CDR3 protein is CASSHPSRSGRSEAFF. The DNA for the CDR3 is TGTGCCAGCAGCCACCCCTCCCGCTCGGGCCGGTCCGAAGCTTTCTTT.

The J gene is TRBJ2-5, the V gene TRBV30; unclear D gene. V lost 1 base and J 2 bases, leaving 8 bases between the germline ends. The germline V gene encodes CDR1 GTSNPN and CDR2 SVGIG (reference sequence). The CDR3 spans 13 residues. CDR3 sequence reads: CAWSGGPQETQYF. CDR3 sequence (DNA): TGTGCCTGGAGTGGCGGTCCTCAAGAGACCCAGTACTTC.

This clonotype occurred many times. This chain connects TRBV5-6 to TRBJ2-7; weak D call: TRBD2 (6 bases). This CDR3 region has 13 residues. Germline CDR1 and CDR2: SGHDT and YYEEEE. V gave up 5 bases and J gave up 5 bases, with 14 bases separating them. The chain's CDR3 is CASSGSREDEQYV. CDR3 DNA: TGTGCCAGCAGTGGTAGCAGGGAGGACGAGCAGTACGTC.

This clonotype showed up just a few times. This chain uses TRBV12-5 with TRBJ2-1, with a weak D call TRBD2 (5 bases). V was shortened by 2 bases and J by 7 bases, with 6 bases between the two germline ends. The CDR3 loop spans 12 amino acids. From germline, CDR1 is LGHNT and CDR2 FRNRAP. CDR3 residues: CASGLWRNEQFF. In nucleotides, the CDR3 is TGTGCTAGTGGTTTGTGGAGGAATGAGCAGTTCTTC.

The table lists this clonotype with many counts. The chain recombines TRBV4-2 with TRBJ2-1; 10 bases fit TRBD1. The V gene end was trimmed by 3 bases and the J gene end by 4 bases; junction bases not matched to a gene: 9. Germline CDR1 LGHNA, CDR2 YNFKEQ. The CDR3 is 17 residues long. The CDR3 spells CASSHAGVGQGYNEQFF. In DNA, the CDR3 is TGTGCCAGCAGCCACGCCGGTGTGGGACAGGGGTACAATGAGCAGTTCTTC.

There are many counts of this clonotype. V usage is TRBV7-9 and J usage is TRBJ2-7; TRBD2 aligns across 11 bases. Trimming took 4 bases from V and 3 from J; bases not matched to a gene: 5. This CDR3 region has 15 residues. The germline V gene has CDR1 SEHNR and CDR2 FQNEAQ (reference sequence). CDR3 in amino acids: CASSSQGTSGYEQYF. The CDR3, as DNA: TGTGCCAGCAGCTCACAGGGGACTAGCGGCTACGAGCAGTACTTC.

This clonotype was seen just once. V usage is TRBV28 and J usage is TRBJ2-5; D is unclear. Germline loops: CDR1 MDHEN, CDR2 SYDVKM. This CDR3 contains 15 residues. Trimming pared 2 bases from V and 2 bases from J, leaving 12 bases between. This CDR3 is CASSLVLVQQETQYF. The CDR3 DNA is TGTGCCAGCAGTTTAGTTCTGGTGCAACAAGAGACCCAGTACTTC.

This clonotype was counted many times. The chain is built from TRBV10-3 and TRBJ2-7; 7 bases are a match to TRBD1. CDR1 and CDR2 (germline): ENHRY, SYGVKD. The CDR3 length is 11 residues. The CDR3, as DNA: TGTGCCATCAGGGGGGACAGCCACCTGCACGTC. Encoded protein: CAIRGDSHLHV.

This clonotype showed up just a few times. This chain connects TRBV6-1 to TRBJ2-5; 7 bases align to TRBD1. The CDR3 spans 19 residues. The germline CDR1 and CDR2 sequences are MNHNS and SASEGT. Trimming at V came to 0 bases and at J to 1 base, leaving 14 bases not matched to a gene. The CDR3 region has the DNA TGTGCCAGCAGTGAAGCGTGGGGTGGGACAGAAATCGTCCAAGAGACCCAGTACTTC. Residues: CASSEAWGGTEIVQETQYF.

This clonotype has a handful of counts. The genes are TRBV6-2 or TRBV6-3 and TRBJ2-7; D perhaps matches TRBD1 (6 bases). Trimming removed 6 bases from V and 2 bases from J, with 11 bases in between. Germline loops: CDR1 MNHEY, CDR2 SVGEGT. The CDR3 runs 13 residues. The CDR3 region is CASRDDRTYEQYF. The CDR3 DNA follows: TGTGCCAGCAGAGATGACAGGACCTACGAGCAGTACTTC.

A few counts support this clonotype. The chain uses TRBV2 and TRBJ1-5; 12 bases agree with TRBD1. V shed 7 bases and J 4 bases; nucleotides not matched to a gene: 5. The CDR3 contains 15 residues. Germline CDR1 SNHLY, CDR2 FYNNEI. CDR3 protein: CASTGTGGRNQPQHF. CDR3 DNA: TGTGCCAGCACAGGGACAGGGGGCAGGAATCAGCCCCAGCATTTT.

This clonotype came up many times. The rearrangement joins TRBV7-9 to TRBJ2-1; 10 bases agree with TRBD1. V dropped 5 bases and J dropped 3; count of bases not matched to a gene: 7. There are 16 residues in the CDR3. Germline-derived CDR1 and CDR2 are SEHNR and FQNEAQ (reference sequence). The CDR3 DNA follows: TGTGCCAGCAGCCCAACCGGGACAGGGGACTACAATGAGCAGTTCTTC. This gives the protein CASSPTGTGDYNEQFF.

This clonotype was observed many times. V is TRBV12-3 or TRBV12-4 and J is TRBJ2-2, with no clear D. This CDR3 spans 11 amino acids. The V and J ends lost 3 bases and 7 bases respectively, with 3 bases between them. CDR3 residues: CASSFVGELFF. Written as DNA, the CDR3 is TGTGCCAGCAGTTTTGTCGGGGAGCTGTTTTTT.

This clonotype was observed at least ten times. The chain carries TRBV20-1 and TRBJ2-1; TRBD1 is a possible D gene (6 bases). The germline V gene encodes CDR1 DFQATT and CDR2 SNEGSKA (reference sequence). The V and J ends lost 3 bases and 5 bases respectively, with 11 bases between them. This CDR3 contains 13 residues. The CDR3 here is CSASEDRDNEQFF. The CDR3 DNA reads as TGCAGTGCTAGTGAGGACAGAGACAATGAGCAGTTCTTC.

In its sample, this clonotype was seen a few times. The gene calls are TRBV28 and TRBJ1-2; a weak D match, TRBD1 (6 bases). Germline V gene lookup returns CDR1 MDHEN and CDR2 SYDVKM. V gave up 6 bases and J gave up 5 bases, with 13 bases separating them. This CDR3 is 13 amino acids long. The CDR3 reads CASSRTVGYGYTF. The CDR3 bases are TGTGCCAGCAGCCGGACAGTCGGATATGGCTACACCTTC.

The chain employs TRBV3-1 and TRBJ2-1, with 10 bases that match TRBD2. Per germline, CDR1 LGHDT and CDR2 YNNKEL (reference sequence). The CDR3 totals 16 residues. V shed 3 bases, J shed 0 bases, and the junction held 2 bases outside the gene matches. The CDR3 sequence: CASSQPSGSSYNEQFF. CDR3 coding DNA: TGTGCCAGCAGCCAGCCTAGCGGGAGCTCCTACAATGAGCAGTTCTTC.

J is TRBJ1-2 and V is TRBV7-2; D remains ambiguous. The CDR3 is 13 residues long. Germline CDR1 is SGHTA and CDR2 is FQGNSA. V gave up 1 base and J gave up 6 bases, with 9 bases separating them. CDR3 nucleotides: TGTGCCAGCAGCTTAGTAAGCGTTAATGGCTACACCTTC. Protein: CASSLVSVNGYTF.

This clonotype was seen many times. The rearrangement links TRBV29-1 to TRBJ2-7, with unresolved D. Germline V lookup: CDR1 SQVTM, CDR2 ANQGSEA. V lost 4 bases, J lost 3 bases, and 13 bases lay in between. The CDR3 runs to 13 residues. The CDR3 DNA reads TGCAGCGTTGTACGGCCCGGCAACTACGAGCAGTACTTC. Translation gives CSVVRPGNYEQYF.

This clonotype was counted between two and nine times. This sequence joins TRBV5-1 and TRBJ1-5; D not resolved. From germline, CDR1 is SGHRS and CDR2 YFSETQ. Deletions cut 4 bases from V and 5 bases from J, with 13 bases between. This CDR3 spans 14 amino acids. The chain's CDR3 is CASSPGSQDQPQHF. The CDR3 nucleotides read TGCGCCAGCAGCCCAGGTTCCCAGGATCAGCCCCAGCATTTT.

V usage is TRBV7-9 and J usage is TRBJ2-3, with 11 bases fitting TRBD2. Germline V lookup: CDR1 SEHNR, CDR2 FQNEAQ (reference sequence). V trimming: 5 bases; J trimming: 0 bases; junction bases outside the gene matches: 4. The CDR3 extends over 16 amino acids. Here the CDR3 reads CASSPTSGASTDTQYF. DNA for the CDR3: TGTGCCAGCAGCCCGACTAGCGGGGCTAGCACAGATACGCAGTATTTT.